This is a list of T cell receptor beta chains from one sample in a study of tumor-infiltrating lymphocytes in primary liver carcinoma. MiXCR, run by TCRdb on the multiplex PCR reads, gives a single entry per CDR3 protein. The sample includes about 190,000 distinct CDR3 sequences, 85% of them seen just once. Material for sequencing was tumor tissue from primary liver carcinoma. Receptors were obtained from a middle-aged man with primary liver carcinoma and hepatitis B virus infection. Each CDR3 is given with its conserved first and last residue. Each record gives: J gene, V gene, D gene, clone size, CDR3 length, CDR3 protein, CDR3 DNA. D genes are given only for firm matches. The size of a clone is reported for some rows only, either as once, few or many, or as a class for expanded clones.

>TRBJ2-3|TRBV11-2|NA|NA|15
CLSSFRGGKRATHYF
TGTCTCAGCAGCTTTAGGGGGGGAAAAAGGGCTACGCATTATTTT
>TRBJ2-2|TRBV6-1|NA|NA|15
CATGWGTKNIGELFF
TGTGCCACAGGGTGGGGCACTAAGAACATCGGGGAGCTGTTTTTT
>TRBJ2-7|TRBV5-4|NA|NA|15
CASSSKDGLSYEQYF
TGTGCCAGTAGCTCCAAAGACGGATTATCCTACGAGCAGTACTTC
>TRBJ1-1|TRBV12-3/TRBV12-4|NA|NA|14
CTSSRRRGPAEVFF
TGTACCAGCAGTAGACGTCGGGGGCCGGCTGAAGTTTTCTTT
>TRBJ2-3|TRBV6-1|NA|NA|12
CAIKPSTDMQYF
TGTGCCATCAAGCCCAGCACAGATATGCAATATTTT
>TRBJ2-7|TRBV6-5|NA|NA|15
CASRRLGWVHYEQYF
TGTGCCAGCAGGCGCTTAGGATGGGTCCACTACGAGCAGTACTTC
>TRBJ2-5|TRBV5-8|TRBD1|once|13
CASGSDRVETQYF
TGTGCCAGCGGCTCGGACAGGGTAGAGACCCAGTATTTC
>TRBJ2-7|TRBV5-6|NA|NA|11
CAGSTFYEQYF
TGTGCAGGCAGCACCTTCTACGAGCAGTACTTC
>TRBJ2-1|TRBV4-1|TRBD2|NA|14
CACSQIWGGGEQFF
TGCGCCTGCAGCCAGATCTGGGGGGGAGGTGAGCAGTTCTTC
>TRBJ2-2|TRBV6-6|TRBD2|NA|15
CASNPSGRVAGELFF
TGTGCCAGTAACCCTAGCGGGAGGGTCGCCGGGGAGCTGTTTTTT
>TRBJ2-5|TRBV4-3|TRBD1|NA|15
CASSHRGQGEEAQYF
TGCGCCAGTAGCCATCGGGGACAGGGTGAGGAGGCCCAGTATTTC
>TRBJ2-3|TRBV30|NA|few|16
CAWNVGNPKNTDTQYF
TGTGCCTGGAATGTAGGGAACCCGAAAAACACAGATACGCAGTATTTT
>TRBJ2-7|TRBV11-1|NA|NA|15
CASSSSREYSYEQYF
TGTGCCAGCAGCTCATCCCGGGAGTATTCCTACGAGCAGTACTTC
>TRBJ2-3|TRBV11-2|TRBD2|NA|17
CASSLVPGETSIDTQYF
TGTGCTAGCAGCTTAGTTCCGGGGGAGACTAGCATAGATACGCAGTATTTT
>TRBJ2-6|TRBV2|NA|NA|15
CASLFRQAGANVRAF
TGTGCCAGCTTGTTTCGACAGGCTGGGGCCAACGTCCGGGCTTTC
>TRBJ2-7|TRBV11-2|NA|NA|14
CASSYQTEVYEQHF
TGTGCCAGCAGCTACCAGACGGAGGTCTATGAGCAGCACTTC
>TRBJ2-7|TRBV29-1|NA|NA|15
CSVEEPGGSSYKQYF
TGCAGCGTTGAAGAACCAGGAGGGAGCTCCTATAAGCAATACTTC
>TRBJ2-5|TRBV4-2|NA|NA|15
CASSQTSWSWETQYF
TGCGCCAGCAGCCAAACGTCCTGGTCTTGGGAGACCCAGTACTTC
>TRBJ2-2|TRBV6-6|NA|once|15
CASSYKTGNTGKLFF
TGTGCCAGCAGTTACAAAACGGGGAACACCGGGAAGCTGTTTTTT
>TRBJ2-7|TRBV6-6|NA|NA|17
CASSSSSNQGPRDGQYF
TGTGCCAGCAGTTCCTCGTCAAACCAGGGGCCTAGGGACGGGCAGTACTTC
>TRBJ2-3|TRBV6-6|NA|NA|15
CASSPSRWGNQPQYF
TGTGCCAGCAGCCCCTCAAGGTGGGGCAATCAGCCCCAGTATTTT
>TRBJ2-7|TRBV11-2|NA|NA|12
CAGNPGGYVQYF
TGTGCCGGCAATCCCGGGGGCTACGTGCAGTACTTC
>TRBJ2-3|TRBV12-3/TRBV12-4|NA|NA|13
CASSSRGTDAQYF
TGTGCCAGCAGTTCGAGGGGCACAGATGCGCAGTATTTC
>TRBJ2-2|TRBV6-1|NA|many|13
CASKQGGTGELFF
TGTGCCAGCAAACAGGGCGGTACCGGGGAGCTGTTTTTT
>TRBJ1-2|TRBV11-2|NA|NA|15
CANITWAGLIPGYTF
TGTGCCAACATCACGTGGGCAGGGTTGATCCCTGGCTACACCTTC
>TRBJ2-1|TRBV14|NA|NA|16
CASSAVAEWVKNEQFF
TGTGCCAGCAGTGCCGTAGCGGAATGGGTAAAGAATGAACAGTTCTTC
>TRBJ1-1|TRBV6-1|TRBD1|NA|16
CASKRIRTGTNTEAFF
TGTGCCAGCAAACGCATTAGGACAGGGACGAACACTGAAGCTTTCTTT
>TRBJ2-7|TRBV6-5|NA|NA|13
CDSNSGVAYEQYF
TGTGACAGCAATTCCGGAGTAGCGTACGAGCAGTACTTC
>TRBJ2-3|TRBV12-3/TRBV12-4|NA|NA|13
CASSTSGTDKHYF
TGTGCCAGCAGTACTAGTGGCACAGATAAGCATTATTTT
>TRBJ1-2|TRBV12-3/TRBV12-4|NA|many|12
CATGGQGDGYTF
TGTGCCACCGGGGGGCAGGGAGACGGCTACACCTTC
>TRBJ2-1|TRBV6-1|TRBD2|many|16
CASDGKLAGGLDEQFF
TGTGCCAGCGACGGAAAATTAGCGGGAGGCCTCGATGAGCAGTTCTTC
>TRBJ2-1|TRBV6-5|TRBD2|NA|17
CASNKSSGREGYNEQFF
TGTGCCAGCAATAAATCTAGCGGGAGGGAGGGGTACAATGAGCAGTTCTTC
>TRBJ1-1|TRBV29-1|NA|NA|15
CSVSAGRGMGTEAFF
TGCAGTGTTTCGGCAGGGCGGGGAATGGGTACTGAAGCTTTCTTT
>TRBJ1-3|TRBV10-3|NA|NA|16
CAIGLQNSHYGNTIYF
TGTGCCATCGGCTTACAGAATAGTCACTATGGAAACACCATATATTTT
>TRBJ2-2|TRBV6-5|NA|NA|15
CASRRQGINTGQLFF
TGTGCCAGCAGAAGACAAGGGATTAACACCGGGCAGCTGTTTTTT
>TRBJ2-5|TRBV28|NA|many|14
CASRSGGVQETQYF
TGTGCCAGCAGAAGCGGTGGGGTCCAAGAGACCCAGTACTTC
>TRBJ1-1|TRBV6-5|TRBD1|NA|13
CTSRRQGGIEAFF
TGTACCAGCAGGCGACAGGGTGGCATTGAAGCTTTCTTT
>TRBJ1-5|TRBV29-1|NA|NA|13
CSAGGGANQSQPF
TGCAGCGCCGGAGGGGGAGCGAATCAGTCTCAGCCTTTT
>TRBJ2-7|TRBV6-1|NA|NA|15
CASSQENGGFYEQYF
TGTGCCAGCAGTCAAGAGAACGGAGGATTCTACGAGCAGTACTTC
>TRBJ2-1|TRBV4-3|TRBD1|NA|15
CASSQFQGVSDELFF
TGCGCCAGCAGCCAATTTCAGGGGGTTAGCGATGAGCTGTTCTTC
>TRBJ1-6|TRBV4-1|NA|many|14
CASSHPWTDSPLHF
TGCGCCAGCAGCCACCCCTGGACGGATTCACCCCTCCACTTT
>TRBJ1-6|TRBV4-3|TRBD1|NA|16
CASSFWDRGRDSPLHF
TGCGCCAGTAGCTTCTGGGACAGGGGAAGGGATTCACCCCTCCACTTT
>TRBJ2-4|TRBV4-1|NA|NA|17
CASSQPSSLIAKNTQHF
TGCGCCAGCAGCCAACCGAGTTCTCTCATAGCCAAAAACACTCAGCACTTC
>TRBJ2-1|TRBV14|NA|NA|16
CAISAVAGWVNNEQFF
TGTGCCATCAGTGCCGTAGCAGGATGGGTAAACAATGAGCAGTTTTTC
>TRBJ1-1|TRBV6-5|NA|NA|13
CASSYNGGTQALF
TGTGCCAGCAGTTACAATGGGGGCACTCAAGCTTTATTT
>TRBJ2-3|TRBV11-1|TRBD2|NA|15
CANSLAGGSTDTKYF
TGTGCCAACAGCTTAGCGGGAGGAAGCACGGATACGAAATATTTT
>TRBJ2-3|TRBV11-2|NA|NA|15
CASSIRQTRGDTQYF
TGTGCCAGCAGCATACGACAGACGAGGGGAGATACGCAGTATTTT
>TRBJ1-4|TRBV10-2|NA|NA|15
CASSELTRPNEKLFF
TGCGCCAGCAGTGAGCTGACACGCCCTAATGAGAAACTGTTTTTT
>TRBJ2-4|TRBV11-1|TRBD2|few|17
CANSFPGTSGTKNIHYF
TGTGCCAATAGCTTTCCCGGGACTAGCGGGACCAAGAACATTCATTACTTC
>TRBJ2-1|TRBV12-3/TRBV12-4|TRBD1|NA|14
CVSAQGQSHETQFF
TGTGTCAGTGCTCAGGGACAGTCCCATGAGACCCAGTTCTTC